A single sample gave rise to the 11 T cell receptor beta chains below, sequenced in a study of blood T cell repertoires in COVID-19. This table comes from immunoSEQ multiplex PCR, and its TCRdb copy is limited to in-frame clones, with some not included. Found here are about 180,000 clones, 88% of them singletons; the top ten hold about 4.1%. Sequenced input: peripheral blood. Receptors were obtained from a woman aged 25 to 39 with acute or convalescent COVID-19.

This chain links TRBV6-6 with TRBJ2-2; the D is unclear. Germline-derived CDR1 and CDR2 are MNHNY and SVGAGI (reference sequence). CDR3 length: 13 amino acids. The V end was cut by 8 bases, the J end by 4 bases, with 11 bases between. DNA of the CDR3: TGTGCCAGCTTTGGAGATATCACCGGGGAGCTGTTTTTT. The encoded protein is CASFGDITGELFF.

The CDR3 loop reads CASSPRQGSTGELFF. In DNA form, the CDR3 reads TGTGCCAGCAGCCCCCGACAGGGATCCACCGGGGAGCTGTTTTTT. V is TRBV7-9 and J is TRBJ2-2; 7 bases agree with TRBD1. Germline V gene data show CDR1 as SEHNR and CDR2 as FQNEAQ (reference sequence). V gave up 5 bases and J gave up 4 bases; unmatched junction bases: 7. The CDR3 loop spans 15 amino acids.

V is TRBV28 and J is TRBJ1-4; no definite D call. The ends were cut back, 8 bases at V and 8 bases at J, with 12 bases in the middle. The germline V gene has CDR1 MDHEN and CDR2 SYDVKM. The CDR3 extends over 12 amino acids. This CDR3 is CASSQGGEKLFF. The CDR3 nucleotides are TGTGCCAGCTCGCAAGGAGGCGAAAAACTGTTTTTT. The full variable domain, in which reference TRBV28 and TRBJ1-4 provide the parts outside the CDR3, is DVKVTQSSRYLVKRTGEKVFLECVQDMDHENMFWYRQDPGLGLRLIYFSYDVKMKEKGDIPEGYSVSREKKERFSLILESASTNQTSMYLCASSQGGEKLFFGSGTQLSVL.

V and J are TRBV7-2 and TRBJ1-5; TRBD1 aligns across 7 bases. This CDR3 comprises 14 residues. The germline V gene encodes CDR1 SGHTA and CDR2 FQGNSA. The trim removed 4 bases at V and 12 bases at J, leaving 12 bases unmatched. CDR3 in amino acids: CASSSPGQPSFQHF. The CDR3 nucleotides are TGTGCCAGCAGCTCGCCGGGACAGCCCTCGTTCCAGCATTTT.

V gene TRBV2 combines with J gene TRBJ2-1; 9 nucleotides match TRBD2. Per germline, CDR1 SNHLY and CDR2 FYNNEI. This CDR3 has 15 amino acids. V trimming: 2 bases; J trimming: 7 bases; junction bases outside the gene matches: 6. The CDR3 reads CASSEYSGSSNEQFF. DNA for the CDR3: TGTGCCAGCAGTGAATATAGCGGGAGTTCGAATGAGCAGTTCTTC.

The chain uses TRBV5-1 and TRBJ2-1; 7 nucleotides line up with TRBD1. The germline V gene encodes CDR1 SGHRS and CDR2 YFSETQ. CDR3 length: 15 residues. V was pared by 4 bases and J by 4 bases, with 8 bases of the junction left unmatched. In DNA, the CDR3 is TGCGCCAGCAGCCTGACAGGGCCAACGTACAATGAGCAGTTCTTC. Its protein is CASSLTGPTYNEQFF.

Here the CDR3 DNA reads TGTGCCAGCAGCTTGCCCTCAGCGGGTGGCTACGAGCAGTACTTC. Translated: CASSLPSAGGYEQYF. This chain uses TRBV5-4 with TRBJ2-7; D perhaps matches TRBD2 (6 bases). Germline assignment: CDR1 SGHNT and CDR2 YYREEE (reference sequence). V lost 1 base and J lost 3, with 14 bases in between. This CDR3 is 15 amino acids long.

CDR3 bases: TGTGCCACCAGTGACCCCAAGGTCAGGGTGAGTTACTATGGCTACACCTTC. Translating gives CATSDPKVRVSYYGYTF. The V call is TRBV24-1, the J call TRBJ1-2, with a possible D match to TRBD1 (5 bases). Germline lookup yields CDR1 KGHDR and CDR2 SFDVKD. This CDR3 region has 17 residues. The V gene lost 4 bases and the J gene lost 3 bases, with 20 bases spanning the gap.

The chain has TRBV28 and TRBJ1-3; D gene unclear. The CDR3 runs 13 residues. The ends were cut back, 8 bases at V and 1 base at J, with 9 bases in the middle. Germline V gives CDR1 MDHEN, CDR2 SYDVKM. The CDR3 loop reads CASSKLSGNTIYF. The CDR3 DNA is TGTGCCAGCTCTAAACTTTCTGGAAACACCATATATTTT.

The chain couples TRBV28 to TRBJ2-3; D is possibly TRBD1 (6 bases). V was trimmed by 8 bases and J by 3 bases, leaving 9 bases between them. Germline V gene sequence: CDR1 MDHEN, CDR2 SYDVKM. The CDR3 is made up of 12 amino acids. The CDR3 loop reads CASRTGTDTQYF. The CDR3, as DNA: TGTGCCAGCCGTACAGGGACAGATACGCAGTATTTT.

V and J are TRBV5-5 and TRBJ2-7; a weak D match, TRBD2 (6 bases). The CDR3 totals 15 residues. The germline V gene has CDR1 SGHKS and CDR2 YYEKEE (reference sequence). The V end was cut by 0 bases, the J end by 7 bases, with 17 bases between. CDR3 in DNA: TGTGCCAGCAGCTTGGCCCCCCGGGAGTTCAATGAGCAGTACTTC. This sequence encodes CASSLAPREFNEQYF. Based on the CDR3 plus reference TRBV5-5 and TRBJ2-7, the full variable domain is DAGVTQSPTHLIKTRGQQVTLRCSPISGHKSVSWYQQVLGQGPQFIFQYYEKEERGRGNFPDRFSARQFPNYSSELNVNALLLGDSALYLCASSLAPREFNEQYFGPGTRLTVT.